These T cell receptor beta chains were read from a single sample in a study of OX40 agonist ivuxolimab in advanced cancers. This table comes from immunoSEQ multiplex PCR, and its TCRdb copy is limited to in-frame clones, with some not included. The sample records approximately 40,000 clones, 80% being singletons. The input for sequencing was CD4+ or CD8+ T cells sorted from blood, taken in a trial of the OX40 agonist ivuxolimab. These receptors all come from an adult with an advanced solid tumor such as melanoma, head and neck, liver or kidney cancer. CDR3s include the opening cysteine and the closing phenylalanine or tryptophan. Fields, in order: V gene, clone size, D gene, J gene, CDR3 protein, CDR3 DNA. The D gene is left open where the match is weak. Size values are once, few and many counts, or a class for expanded clones, and some rows have none.

TRBV27	.	.	TRBJ2-1	CASRSRTTGNEQFF	TGTGCCAGCAGATCAAGGACCACAGGCAATGAGCAGTTCTTC
TRBV2	.	.	TRBJ2-7	CATDGKSSYEQYF	TGTGCCACGGACGGAAAGAGCTCCTACGAGCAGTACTTC
TRBV11-1	.	.	TRBJ1-1	CASSSSQGGTEAFF	TGTGCCAGCAGCTCCTCGCAGGGTGGTACTGAAGCTTTCTTT
TRBV18	few	.	TRBJ1-3	CASSPDTTDSGNTIYF	TGTGCCAGCTCACCGGACACGACGGACTCTGGAAACACCATATATTTT
TRBV7-2	.	TRBD1	TRBJ1-2	CASSLLQGVGTGYTF	TGTGCCAGCAGCTTACTCCAGGGGGTGGGTACAGGCTACACCTTC
TRBV30	.	.	TRBJ2-7	CAWSRDISYEQYF	TGTGCCTGGAGTCGTGACATCTCCTACGAGCAGTACTTC
TRBV5-4	.	TRBD1	TRBJ1-3	CASSPQGGRGRGNTIYF	TGTGCCAGCAGCCCCCAGGGTGGTAGGGGGCGCGGAAACACCATATATTTT
TRBV19	.	TRBD2	TRBJ2-2	CASSIGRGGANTGELFF	TGTGCCAGTAGTATAGGCCGGGGGGGCGCGAACACCGGGGAGCTGTTTTTT
TRBV6-5	.	TRBD1	TRBJ1-1	CATRRRGQGNTEAFF	TGTGCCACCCGACGGAGGGGACAGGGCAACACTGAAGCTTTCTTT
TRBV10-3	.	.	TRBJ2-1	CAISGRAGDEQFF	TGTGCCATCAGTGGGAGGGCCGGGGATGAGCAGTTCTTC
TRBV4-2	few	.	TRBJ2-7	CASSQDRGLGAYEQYF	TGTGCCAGCAGCCAAGATCGAGGACTCGGGGCGTACGAGCAGTACTTC
TRBV4-3	.	.	TRBJ1-4	CASSHNLEEKLFF	TGCGCCAGCAGCCACAATCTGGAAGAAAAACTGTTTTTT
TRBV6-1	.	TRBD2	TRBJ2-5	CASSQGTSGYQETQYF	TGTGCCAGCAGTCAAGGGACTAGCGGATACCAAGAGACCCAGTACTTC
TRBV4-2	once	TRBD1	TRBJ2-4	CASSQDNGQVKNIQYF	TGTGCCAGCAGCCAAGACAACGGACAGGTCAAAAACATTCAGTACTTC
TRBV30	.	TRBD1	TRBJ2-7	CAWRRQGVYEQYF	TGTGCCTGGAGAAGACAGGGGGTCTACGAGCAGTACTTC
TRBV19	.	TRBD1	TRBJ1-5	CASRLGTGGFQPQHF	TGTGCCAGTAGACTCGGGACAGGAGGTTTTCAGCCCCAGCATTTT
TRBV6-6	few	.	TRBJ2-1	CASRSQGQSYNEQFF	TGTGCCAGCAGATCTCAGGGGCAGTCCTACAATGAGCAGTTCTTC
TRBV5-4	.	.	TRBJ1-1	CASSSPPSGQGDTEAFF	TGTGCCAGCAGCTCCCCTCCCTCGGGGCAGGGTGACACTGAAGCTTTCTTT
TRBV10-3	.	.	TRBJ1-1	CAISRQVGNTEAFF	TGTGCCATCAGCCGACAGGTAGGAAACACTGAAGCTTTCTTT
TRBV7-2	.	.	TRBJ2-7	CASSLSGTYEQYF	TGTGCCAGCAGCCTAAGCGGAACCTACGAGCAGTACTTC
TRBV5-1	.	.	TRBJ2-3	CASSLDIRGTDTQYF	TGCGCCAGCAGCTTGGACATACGGGGCACAGATACGCAGTATTTT
TRBV9	.	.	TRBJ1-5	CASSVGDRDNQPQHF	TGTGCCAGCAGCGTGGGGGACCGAGACAATCAGCCCCAGCATTTT
TRBV10-3	few	TRBD1	TRBJ1-2	CATAFDREYGYTF	TGTGCCACGGCCTTTGACAGGGAGTATGGCTACACCTTC
TRBV7-2	few	TRBD1	TRBJ1-1	CASIKWGTANTEAFF	TGTGCCAGCATCAAATGGGGGACAGCGAACACTGAAGCTTTCTTT
TRBV18	.	.	TRBJ2-1	CASSPPEGYNEQFF	TGTGCCAGCTCACCTCCGGAGGGGTACAATGAGCAGTTCTTC
TRBV5-1	.	TRBD1	TRBJ2-3	CASSLASGTVTRDTDTQYF	TGCGCCAGCAGCTTGGCCTCGGGGACAGTAACTAGGGACACAGATACGCAGTATTTT
TRBV6-6	.	.	TRBJ2-7	CASSYGQDKGYEQYF	TGTGCCAGCAGTTACGGCCAGGACAAAGGCTACGAGCAGTACTTC
TRBV2	once	.	TRBJ1-1	CASSLDREAFF	TGTGCCAGCAGTCTCGACAGGGAAGCTTTCTTT
TRBV5-1	.	.	TRBJ2-1	CASSSRSTRVNEQFF	TGCGCCAGCAGCTCGAGAAGCACAAGGGTCAATGAGCAGTTCTTC
TRBV10-3	.	.	TRBJ2-5	CAIREEVTQYF	TGTGCCATCAGGGAGGAGGTGACCCAGTACTTC
TRBV7-3	.	TRBD2	TRBJ2-7	CASSPPREGYEQYF	TGTGCCAGCAGCCCTCCGCGGGAGGGCTACGAGCAGTACTTC
TRBV7-8	.	TRBD2	TRBJ2-7	CASSLASGGPYEQYF	TGTGCCAGCAGCTTAGCCAGCGGGGGGCCCTACGAGCAGTACTTC
TRBV28	.	.	TRBJ2-7	CASSPPVRGGYEQYF	TGTGCCAGCAGTCCTCCGGTGAGGGGGGGCTACGAGCAGTACTTC
TRBV7-2	.	TRBD2	TRBJ2-7	CASSNGGDWAREQYF	TGTGCCAGCAGCAATGGGGGGGATTGGGCTCGCGAGCAGTACTTC
TRBV19	few	.	TRBJ2-7	CASSMVSGYEQYF	TGTGCCAGTAGTATGGTTAGCGGATACGAGCAGTACTTC
TRBV15	.	TRBD1	TRBJ2-1	CATSGRTGEQFF	TGTGCCACCAGCGGACGGACAGGTGAGCAGTTCTTC
TRBV2	.	.	TRBJ1-2	CASSAGSPHGYTF	TGTGCCAGCAGTGCGGGATCCCCTCATGGCTACACCTTC
TRBV5-8	.	.	TRBJ2-3	CASSFQDTQYF	TGTGCCAGCAGCTTCCAAGATACGCAGTATTTT
TRBV9	.	.	TRBJ2-3	CASSVVSDTQYF	TGTGCCAGCAGCGTAGTATCTGATACGCAGTATTTT
TRBV4-1	.	.	TRBJ1-4	CASSPRGDEKLFF	TGCGCCAGCAGCCCCAGGGGAGATGAAAAACTGTTTTTT